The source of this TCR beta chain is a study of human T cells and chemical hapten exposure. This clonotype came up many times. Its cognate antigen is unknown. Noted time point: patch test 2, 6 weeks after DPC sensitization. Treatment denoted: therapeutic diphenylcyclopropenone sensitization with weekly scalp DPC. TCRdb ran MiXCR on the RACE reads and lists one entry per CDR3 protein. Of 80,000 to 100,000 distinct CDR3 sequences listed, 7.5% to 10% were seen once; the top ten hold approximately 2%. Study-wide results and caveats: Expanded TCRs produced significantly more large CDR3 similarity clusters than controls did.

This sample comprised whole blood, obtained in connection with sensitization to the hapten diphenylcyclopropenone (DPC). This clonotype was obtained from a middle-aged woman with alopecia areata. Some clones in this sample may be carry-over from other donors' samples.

CDR3 in DNA: TGTGCCAGCAGCTGGGGCCGGGACGGGATGAACACTGAAGCTTTCTTT. Translating it yields CASSWGRDGMNTEAFF. J is TRBJ1-1 and V is TRBV5-6; D perhaps matches TRBD1 (5 bases). From germline, CDR1 is SGHDT and CDR2 YYEEEE. The CDR3 contains 16 residues. Deletions cut 3 bases from V and 0 bases from J, with 15 bases between.